Shown below are 27 T cell receptor beta chains from a single sample sequenced in a study of CD8 T cells in Susac syndrome. After extraction with the RNeasy kit, roughly 0.5 to 1 ug of the RNA was reverse transcribed using random hexamers. TCRdb independently ran MiXCR on the immunoSEQ multiplex PCR reads; one entry per CDR3 protein. The table records about 160,000 distinct CDR3 sequences, about 90% of them present only once. The sample consisted of CD4+ T cells from PBMCs. These receptors all come from a human donor in good health.

The sample holds one count of this clonotype. Because the CDR3's place on the DNA is in doubt, the DNA is left out and the CDR3 is given as listed by TCRdb. The CDR3 region is CASSSSTGDTEAFF. The chain uses TRBV28 and TRBJ1-1; the table gives TRBD1 as D, unverified against the DNA. CDR1 is MDHEN, CDR2 SYDVKM, per germline. The CDR3 has 14 amino acids, counting both end residues.

The chain links TRBV30 to TRBJ2-3, with 8 positions matching TRBD2. The CDR3 has 15 residues. V lost 5 bases to trimming and J lost 5 bases; unmatched junction nucleotides: 12. Germline CDR1 is GTSNPN and CDR2 is SVGIG (reference sequence). The CDR3 loop reads CAWSSTSVSRDTQYF. The CDR3 bases are TGTGCCTGGTCCTCGACTAGCGTTTCCCGAGATACGCAGTATTTT.

This chain joins TRBV3-1 and TRBJ2-3, with 8 bases matching TRBD2. Per the germline V gene, CDR1 is LGHDT and CDR2 is YNNKEL (reference sequence). The CDR3 is made up of 16 amino acids. After removal of 3 bases from V and 11 bases from J, the junction contained 16 bases not matched to a gene. For the CDR3, the DNA is TGTGCCAGCAGCCAGGCTACTAGCGGAACTTCGGGCAGGCAGTATTTT. Translated: CASSQATSGTSGRQYF.

The chain is built from TRBV20-1 and TRBJ2-1, with 11 bases that match TRBD2. CDR3 size: 14 residues. Per the germline V gene, CDR1 is DFQATT and CDR2 is SNEGSKA (reference sequence). J lost 4 bases, V lost 4 bases, and 3 bases had no gene match. The CDR3 loop reads CSAISGRVYNEQFF. In DNA form, the CDR3 reads TGCAGTGCTATTAGCGGGAGGGTTTACAATGAGCAGTTCTTC.

V and J are TRBV20-1 and TRBJ2-3, with 10 nucleotides matching TRBD1. The germline V gene has CDR1 DFQATT and CDR2 SNEGSKA (reference sequence). The CDR3 totals 16 residues. With V trimmed by 6 bases and J by 6 bases, 15 bases remained unmatched. Written as DNA, the CDR3 is TGCAGTGCCACTATCCTTGGGACAGGGGCGATCGATACGCAGTATTTT. Residues: CSATILGTGAIDTQYF.

The gene calls are TRBV7-9 and TRBJ2-7; D may correspond to TRBD1 or TRBD2 (6 bases each). Germline CDR1 is SEHNR and CDR2 is FQNEAQ (reference sequence). V gave up 2 bases and J gave up 4 bases, with 12 bases separating them. This CDR3 comprises 14 residues. DNA of the CDR3: TGTGCCAGCAGCTTACCAATAGGGGGGTACGAGCAGTACTTC. Its protein is CASSLPIGGYEQYF.

Only one count was recorded for this clonotype. One end of the junction varies from germline; a read error may be responsible. This chain uses TRBV2 with TRBJ2-1; 9 bases agree with TRBD2. This CDR3 has 15 amino acids. Germline CDR1 is SNHLY and CDR2 is FYNNEI. CDR3 loop: CASRATSGSHNEQFF. DNA of the CDR3: TGTGCCAGCAGGGCGACTAGCGGCTCCCACAATGAGCAGTTCTTC.

This chain joins TRBV29-1 and TRBJ1-6; D uncertain. Deletions cut 6 bases from V and 5 bases from J, with 8 bases between. The V gene's germline CDR1 is SQVTM and CDR2 ANQGSEA. The CDR3 has 12 amino acids. CDR3 DNA: TGCAGCGTGGGCGACCATAATTCACCCCTCCACTTT. Its protein product is CSVGDHNSPLHF.

The chain carries TRBV24-1 and TRBJ2-1, with TRBD2 matching 13 bases. CDR1 is KGHDR and CDR2 is SFDVKD in the germline V gene. There are 18 residues in the CDR3. V lost 2 bases to trimming and J lost 6 bases; unmatched junction nucleotides: 9. CDR3 DNA sequence: TGTGCCACCAGTGATTCCGGGACTAGCGGGATGTCTGTCAATGAGCAGTTCTTC. Protein product: CATSDSGTSGMSVNEQFF.

The V gene is TRBV6-1, the J gene TRBJ2-7; D call uncertain. Per germline, CDR1 MNHNS and CDR2 SASEGT. Trimming left V 2 bases short and J 0 bases short, with 2 bases between. The CDR3 consists of 12 residues. CDR3 nucleotides: TGTGCCAGCAGTGAACACTCCTACGAGCAGTACTTC. Amino acid sequence: CASSEHSYEQYF.

The chain couples TRBV20-1 to TRBJ2-7; TRBD2 matches 7 bases. V dropped 5 bases and J dropped 7; count of bases not matched to a gene: 11. The CDR3 has 13 residues. The germline V gene has CDR1 DFQATT and CDR2 SNEGSKA (reference sequence). CDR3 in amino acids: CSAGPQAGREQYF. The CDR3 bases are TGCAGTGCTGGACCCCAAGCGGGACGGGAGCAGTACTTC.

The J gene is TRBJ2-5, the V gene TRBV2; D unclear. V was cut by 0 bases and J by 5 bases, with 4 bases left in between. Germline CDR1 and CDR2: SNHLY and FYNNEI. This CDR3 is 12 amino acids long. CDR3 amino acids: CASSEAQETQYF. The DNA of the CDR3 is TGTGCCAGCAGTGAAGCGCAGGAGACCCAGTACTTC.

The chain couples TRBV5-6 to TRBJ2-2; D ambiguous. Per the germline V gene, CDR1 is SGHDT and CDR2 is YYEEEE. Trimming took 4 bases from V and 3 from J, leaving 4 bases between them. The CDR3 length is 12 residues. In DNA, the CDR3 is TGTGCCAGCAGCATCTACACCGGGGAGCTGTTTTTT. Its translation: CASSIYTGELFF.

J is TRBJ2-2 and V is TRBV7-2; D is undetermined. In germline, CDR1 is SGHTA, CDR2 FQGNSA. The V gene lost 4 bases and the J gene lost 3 bases, with 9 bases spanning the gap. There are 14 residues in the CDR3. DNA for the CDR3: TGTGCCAGCAGCTCCCTCCCGCACACCGGGGAGCTGTTTTTT. Translation gives CASSSLPHTGELFF.

V usage is TRBV29-1 and J usage is TRBJ2-1; 9 positions agree with TRBD1. J gave up 0 bases and V 7 bases, and 4 bases lay outside the gene matches. The CDR3 totals 14 residues. Germline V gives CDR1 SQVTM, CDR2 ANQGSEA. CDR3 sequence: CSATDRGSYNEQFF. The DNA of the CDR3 is TGCAGCGCTACGGACAGGGGCTCCTACAATGAGCAGTTCTTC.

This chain links TRBV9 with TRBJ2-7; D gene ambiguous. The CDR3 consists of 13 residues. Between the trimmed V and J ends, which lost 4 bases and 0 bases, there was a span of 8 bases. Per germline, CDR1 SGDLS and CDR2 YYNGEE. The CDR3 region has the DNA TGTGCCAGCAGCCACCGGGCCTCCTACGAGCAGTACTTC. Amino acids: CASSHRASYEQYF. The full variable domain, its missing parts supplied by reference TRBV9 and TRBJ2-7, is DSGVTQTPKHLITATGQRVTLRCSPRSGDLSVYWYQQSLDQGLQFLIQYYNGEERAKGNILERFSAQQFPDLHSELNLSSLELGDSALYFCASSHRASYEQYFGPGTRLTVT.

V gene TRBV20-1 combines with J gene TRBJ2-5, with D perhaps matching TRBD1 (5 bases). The V and J ends lost 6 bases and 5 bases respectively, with 13 bases between them. Germline assignment: CDR1 DFQATT and CDR2 SNEGSKA (reference sequence). The CDR3 is 12 residues long. CDR3 coding DNA: TGCAGTGCACTCAGGGTTTGGGAGACCCAGTACTTC. Translating it yields CSALRVWETQYF.

The gene calls are TRBV29-1 and TRBJ2-5; 12 nucleotides match TRBD2. Germline-derived CDR1 and CDR2 are SQVTM and ANQGSEA. This CDR3 is built from 17 residues. V was clipped by 2 bases and J by 2 bases; unmatched bases: 9. The CDR3: CSVEPTSGGSRQETQYF. The CDR3 nucleotides are TGCAGCGTTGAACCAACTAGCGGGGGGAGTAGGCAAGAGACCCAGTACTTC.

The chain combines TRBV9 with TRBJ2-7; D gene ambiguous. CDR3 length: 15 residues. V gave up 1 base and J gave up 2 bases, with 13 bases separating them. Germline V gene lookup returns CDR1 SGDLS and CDR2 YYNGEE. Here the CDR3 reads CASSVTGSGTYEQYF. The CDR3 DNA reads as TGTGCCAGCAGCGTAACCGGCTCCGGAACCTACGAGCAGTACTTC. The entire variable domain, with the rest obtained from reference TRBV9 and TRBJ2-7, is as follows: DSGVTQTPKHLITATGQRVTLRCSPRSGDLSVYWYQQSLDQGLQFLIQYYNGEERAKGNILERFSAQQFPDLHSELNLSSLELGDSALYFCASSVTGSGTYEQYFGPGTRLTVT.

This clonotype has a single count. The chain employs TRBV12-3 or TRBV12-4 and TRBJ2-1; 9 positions agree with TRBD1. Germline trimming cut 5 bases from V and 12 bases from J; bases unmatched to any gene: 14. CDR3 size: 15 residues. The CDR3 DNA is TGTGCCAGCAGTGTAAACCCGGGACAGGGTGCTTGGCAGTTCTTC. Its translation is CASSVNPGQGAWQFF.

The CDR3 region has the DNA TGCAGTGCTAACCGGGACGCCTACGAGCAGTACTTC. Translating gives CSANRDAYEQYF. The chain recombines TRBV20-1 with TRBJ2-7; the D call may be TRBD1 or TRBD2 (5 bases each). The germline V and J ends were trimmed by 4 bases and 2 bases, with 9 bases remaining between them. Germline-derived CDR1 and CDR2 are DFQATT and SNEGSKA (reference sequence). CDR3 size: 12 residues.

This chain uses TRBV4-1 with TRBJ1-1, with D possibly being TRBD1 (6 bases). With 4 bases removed from V and 2 bases from J, the gap between germline ends came to 20 bases. The CDR3 covers 17 residues. Germline loops: CDR1 MGHRA, CDR2 YSYEKL. Here the CDR3 reads CASSPLPPGDTNTEAFF. In nucleotides, the CDR3 is TGCGCCAGCAGCCCCCTCCCCCCCGGGGACACAAACACTGAAGCTTTCTTT.

This clonotype was observed a single time. The chain uses TRBV7-9 and TRBJ1-1; 8 bases map to TRBD1. Germline CDR1 reads SEHNR; CDR2 reads FQNEAQ (reference sequence). The CDR3 extends over 17 amino acids. V trimming: 5 bases; J trimming: 1 base; junction bases outside the gene matches: 12. The CDR3 spells CASSALRGRNGNTEAFF. The CDR3 DNA is TGTGCCAGCAGCGCCCTCAGGGGGCGAAACGGGAACACTGAAGCTTTCTTT.

The chain has TRBV2 and TRBJ2-2; TRBD1 agrees at 9 bases. The CDR3 is 14 residues long. Germline V lookup: CDR1 SNHLY, CDR2 FYNNEI. V was clipped by 8 bases and J by 0 bases; unmatched bases: 1. The CDR3 reads CASRDRANTGELFF. CDR3 in DNA: TGTGCCAGCCGGGACAGGGCGAACACCGGGGAGCTGTTTTTT.

This CDR3 is CASSRTSGFSYEQYF. The CDR3 DNA reads as TGTGCCAGCTCACGAACTAGCGGTTTCTCCTACGAGCAGTACTTC. The V gene is TRBV18, the J gene TRBJ2-7, with TRBD2 matching 8 bases. The CDR3 length is 15 residues. The V segment lost 4 bases and the J segment 0 bases; nucleotides outside the gene matches: 5. CDR1 is KGHSH, CDR2 LQKENI, per germline.

The genes are TRBV3-1 and TRBJ2-2, with 11 bases matching TRBD2. CDR3 size: 16 residues. Trimming removed 4 bases from V and 3 bases from J; junction bases left unmatched: 4. Per the germline V gene, CDR1 is LGHDT and CDR2 is YNNKEL (reference sequence). DNA for the CDR3: TGTGCCAGCAGCCCCGGGACTAGCGGCTACACCGGGGAGCTGTTTTTT. As protein: CASSPGTSGYTGELFF.

The J gene is TRBJ1-4, the V gene TRBV5-6; D perhaps matches TRBD1 (5 bases). CDR1 is SGHDT and CDR2 is YYEEEE in the germline V gene. The V gene lost 3 bases and the J gene lost 1 base, with 19 bases spanning the gap. The CDR3 is 18 amino acids. The CDR3 nucleotides are TGTGCCAGCAGCTCGATACAGGATACTCCCCGAACTAATGAAAAACTGTTTTTT. The encoded protein is CASSSIQDTPRTNEKLFF. Supplemented by reference TRBV5-6 and TRBJ1-4, the full variable domain reads DAGVTQSPTHLIKTRGQQVTLRCSPKSGHDTVSWYQQALGQGPQFIFQYYEEEERQRGNFPDRFSGHQFPNYSSELNVNALLLGDSALYLCASSSIQDTPRTNEKLFFGSGTQLSVL.